What follows are 23 T cell receptor beta chains derived from one specimen sequenced in a study of identical twins. MiXCR, run by TCRdb on the 5' RACE reads, gives a single entry per CDR3 protein. The sample carries 650,000 to 800,000 distinct CDR3 sequences, roughly 8% recorded once. These data were also reused for a study on yellow fever vaccine responses in identical twins.

The sample taken for sequencing was PBMCs. The origin of the receptors is a woman aged 18-29 years in good health.

The J gene is TRBJ2-3, the V gene TRBV5-5; D ambiguous. Germline V gives CDR1 SGHKS, CDR2 YYEKEE (reference sequence). Trimming pared 3 bases from V and 2 bases from J, leaving 13 bases between. The CDR3 spans 15 residues. The CDR3: CASSYAISPTDTQYF. The CDR3 nucleotides read TGTGCCAGCAGCTATGCTATTTCGCCCACAGATACGCAGTATTTT.

The J gene is TRBJ2-1, the V gene TRBV4-1; 9 bases map to TRBD2. The CDR3 consists of 18 residues. The J segment lost 0 bases and the V segment lost 1 base, leaving 7 bases of the junction unmatched. The germline CDR1 and CDR2 sequences are MGHRA and YSYEKL. CDR3 sequence (DNA): TGCGCCAGCAGCCAAGCTCCTAGCGGGACGATCTCCTACAATGAGCAGTTCTTC. Translating it yields CASSQAPSGTISYNEQFF.

V and J are TRBV6-1 and TRBJ2-2, with 10 bases fitting TRBD2. The CDR3 totals 15 residues. The germline V gene has CDR1 MNHNS and CDR2 SASEGT. With 1 base clipped from V and 8 bases from J, the junction kept 4 bases outside the gene matches. The CDR3 DNA is TGTGCCAGCAGTGAAGGCCTAGCGGGAGCAGGGGAGCTGTTTTTT. Its protein is CASSEGLAGAGELFF.

This clonotype was counted many times. The V gene is TRBV5-1, the J gene TRBJ2-3; a weak D match, TRBD2 (6 bases). V lost 3 bases, J lost 4 bases, and 18 bases lay in between. Germline loops: CDR1 SGHRS, CDR2 YFSETQ. The CDR3 has 16 residues. The DNA of the CDR3 is TGCGCCAGCAGCTATAACGGAGGGGAAGTCGCAGATACGCAGTATTTT. Its translation: CASSYNGGEVADTQYF. Combining the CDR3 with reference TRBV5-1 and TRBJ2-3 gives the whole variable domain KAGVTQTPRYLIKTRGQQVTLSCSPISGHRSVSWYQQTPGQGLQFLFEYFSETQRNKGNFPGRFSGRQFSNSRSEMNVSTLELGDSALYLCASSYNGGEVADTQYFGPGTRLTVL.

This clonotype was detected a few times. This chain uses TRBV15 with TRBJ2-5, with 7 bases matching TRBD2. Germline trimming cut 2 bases from V and 4 bases from J; bases unmatched to any gene: 7. The CDR3 contains 15 residues. In germline, CDR1 is LNHNV, CDR2 YYDKDF (reference sequence). CDR3 coding DNA: TGTGCCACCAGCAGATCCCGAAGGGAGGGAGAGACCCAGTACTTC. Its translation is CATSRSRREGETQYF.

This chain joins TRBV7-8 and TRBJ2-1; D is unresolved. V lost 6 bases and J 1 base, leaving 10 bases between the germline ends. This CDR3 is 14 amino acids long. In germline, CDR1 is SGHVS, CDR2 FQNEAQ. The CDR3 spells CASRRLPSYNEQFF. CDR3 DNA sequence: TGTGCCAGCAGACGACTTCCGTCCTACAATGAGCAGTTCTTC.

This clonotype has a handful of counts. The chain employs TRBV5-1 and TRBJ1-2; D is ambiguous. V lost 4 bases, J lost 7 bases, and 20 bases lay in between. Germline assignment: CDR1 SGHRS and CDR2 YFSETQ. This CDR3 contains 15 residues. The CDR3 loop is CASSPPGGREGGYTF. The CDR3 nucleotides are TGCGCCAGCAGCCCCCCAGGAGGCAGAGAGGGTGGCTACACCTTC.

The chain uses TRBV7-9 and TRBJ2-3; D perhaps matches TRBD1 (6 bases). Trimming cost V 4 bases and J 3 bases, with 11 bases left between them. Germline-derived CDR1 and CDR2 are SEHNR and FQNEAQ (reference sequence). The CDR3 has 14 residues. CDR3 loop: CASSYRTVTDTQYF. CDR3 in DNA: TGTGCCAGCAGCTATCGGACAGTAACAGATACGCAGTATTTT.

The chain uses TRBV12-1 and TRBJ2-3; the table gives TRBD2 as D, unverified against the DNA. TRBV12-1 is an annotated pseudogene. The CDR3 has 17 amino acids. The CDR3 region has the DNA TGTGCCAGCAGCTCGATTAGCGGGGGGGCAGTCACAGATACGCAGTATTTT. Translating it yields CASSSISGGAVTDTQYF.

This clonotype was detected a few times. The rearrangement links TRBV19 to TRBJ2-2; TRBD2 matches 7 bases. This CDR3 spans 14 amino acids. The V gene's germline CDR1 is LNHDA and CDR2 SQIVND (reference sequence). The junction had 8 bases not matched to a gene; V was cut back by 6 bases and J by 7 bases. CDR3 DNA sequence: TGTGCCAGTAGCCCCAAGCGGGACGTCGGGGAGCTGTTTTTT. It codes for CASSPKRDVGELFF.

On this clonotype: This may come from a read error, since a much larger clone is one base off. V usage is TRBV5-1 and J usage is TRBJ2-1; D is undetermined. In germline, CDR1 is SGHRS, CDR2 YFSETQ. The CDR3 has 15 residues. The V end was cut by 3 bases, the J end by 9 bases, with 19 bases between. The DNA for the CDR3 is TGCGCCAGCAGCTCCGGCTCTGGAGCAGAAGGTGAGCAGTTCTTC. Protein: CASSSGSGAEGEQFF.

This chain joins TRBV4-3 and TRBJ2-5; tentative D call: TRBD2 (7 bases). Germline lookup yields CDR1 LGHNA and CDR2 YSLEER. This CDR3 is built from 13 residues. Trimming removed 5 bases from V and 10 bases from J, with 17 bases in between. The CDR3 DNA reads as TGCGCCAGCAGCAACTACGGGGGGCTGGACCAGTACTTC. Protein product: CASSNYGGLDQYF.

This clonotype was seen more than once but under ten times. The gene calls are TRBV20-1 and TRBJ2-1; 7 bases are a match to TRBD2. With 0 bases clipped from V and 9 bases from J, the junction kept 11 bases outside the gene matches. Germline CDR1 DFQATT, CDR2 SNEGSKA (reference sequence). The CDR3 runs 15 residues. The CDR3 loop reads CSARDHGLVGSEQFF. CDR3 bases: TGCAGTGCTAGAGATCATGGACTAGTCGGGTCTGAGCAGTTCTTC.

This sequence joins TRBV6-1 and TRBJ2-5; D remains unclear. This CDR3 is built from 16 residues. Germline V lookup: CDR1 MNHNS, CDR2 SASEGT. V lost 0 bases to trimming and J lost 3 bases, with 14 bases between them. The CDR3 loop is CASSEAFWGLEETQYF. CDR3 sequence (DNA): TGTGCCAGCAGTGAAGCGTTCTGGGGATTGGAAGAGACCCAGTACTTC.

This clonotype showed up just a few times. This chain connects TRBV5-1 to TRBJ2-1; D might be TRBD1 or TRBD2, each matching 5 bases. The CDR3 runs to 16 residues. Trimming took off 4 bases at V and 2 bases at J, with 16 bases between the two ends. CDR1 and CDR2 (germline): SGHRS, YFSETQ. CDR3 bases: TGCGCCAGCAGCATTACCGGGACCAAAGCCTACAATGAGCAGTTCTTC. Its protein product is CASSITGTKAYNEQFF.

This clonotype has a count of ten or more. The rearrangement links TRBV27 to TRBJ2-5, with 12 bases fitting TRBD2. J was trimmed by 4 bases and V by 4 bases; bases with no gene match: 4. The CDR3 covers 15 residues. CDR1 is MNHEY and CDR2 is SMNVEV in the germline V gene (reference sequence). The CDR3 loop is CASSSLAGGRETQYF. The CDR3 bases are TGTGCCAGCAGTTCTCTAGCGGGGGGGCGAGAGACCCAGTACTTC.

This chain connects TRBV4-1 to TRBJ2-3; D possibly uses TRBD1 or TRBD2 (5 bases each). V lost 3 bases and J lost 6, with 10 bases in between. The length of the CDR3 is 13 residues. The V gene's germline CDR1 is MGHRA and CDR2 YSYEKL. The CDR3 protein is CASSQVEGDTQYF. The CDR3 coding sequence is TGCGCCAGCAGCCAGGTTGAGGGGGATACGCAGTATTTT.

A note on this clonotype: Relative to the germline gene, one junction end is altered; a read error may explain this. The chain employs TRBV7-2 and TRBJ2-2; possible D gene TRBD2, 5 bases. The germline V gene has CDR1 SGHTA and CDR2 FQGNSA. This CDR3 contains 14 residues. As DNA, the CDR3 is TGTGCCAGCGGCCGCGACACGGCGACCGGGGAGCTATTTTTT. Protein product: CASGRDTATGELFF.

This clonotype was counted only a few times. This rearrangement joins TRBV7-9 to TRBJ1-2; no clear D. V gave up 1 base and J gave up 8 bases, with 11 bases separating them. The CDR3 spans 13 residues. Germline CDR1 SEHNR, CDR2 FQNEAQ (reference sequence). This CDR3 is CASSLEGFKGYTF. The CDR3 coding sequence is TGTGCCAGCAGCTTAGAAGGGTTCAAAGGCTACACCTTC.

V gene TRBV20-1 combines with J gene TRBJ2-5; TRBD1 matches 8 bases. CDR1 is DFQATT, CDR2 SNEGSKA, per germline (reference sequence). The CDR3 has 13 amino acids. V gave up 6 bases and J gave up 4 bases; unmatched junction bases: 7. The CDR3 sequence is CSALDREIETQYF. CDR3 coding DNA: TGCAGTGCGTTGGACAGGGAGATAGAGACCCAGTACTTC.

J is TRBJ2-7 and V is TRBV10-3; TRBD1 agrees at 11 bases. CDR3 length: 14 residues. Germline lookup yields CDR1 ENHRY and CDR2 SYGVKD. Unmatched junction bases numbered 5, after V lost 4 bases and J lost 6 bases. CDR3 bases: TGTGCCATCAGTGTTGGACAGGGGGCTTCCGAGCAGTACTTC. This encodes CAISVGQGASEQYF.

V gene TRBV24-1 combines with J gene TRBJ2-7, with 10 bases lining up with TRBD1. The germline V gene encodes CDR1 KGHDR and CDR2 SFDVKD. The CDR3 spans 19 residues. V lost 4 bases to trimming and J lost 7 bases; unmatched junction nucleotides: 21. The CDR3 is CATSDFSFLRGQGSGEQYF. CDR3 bases: TGTGCCACCAGTGACTTCAGCTTCTTGCGGGGACAGGGGTCGGGAGAGCAGTACTTC.

The rearrangement uses TRBV2 and TRBJ2-4, with D perhaps TRBD1 (6 bases). The V gene lost 4 bases and the J gene lost 2 bases, with 6 bases spanning the gap. CDR3 length equals 13 residues. Germline V gene sequence: CDR1 SNHLY, CDR2 FYNNEI. The CDR3 sequence is CASSGDTKNIQYF. The CDR3 DNA reads TGTGCCAGCAGTGGGGACACCAAAAACATTCAGTACTTC.